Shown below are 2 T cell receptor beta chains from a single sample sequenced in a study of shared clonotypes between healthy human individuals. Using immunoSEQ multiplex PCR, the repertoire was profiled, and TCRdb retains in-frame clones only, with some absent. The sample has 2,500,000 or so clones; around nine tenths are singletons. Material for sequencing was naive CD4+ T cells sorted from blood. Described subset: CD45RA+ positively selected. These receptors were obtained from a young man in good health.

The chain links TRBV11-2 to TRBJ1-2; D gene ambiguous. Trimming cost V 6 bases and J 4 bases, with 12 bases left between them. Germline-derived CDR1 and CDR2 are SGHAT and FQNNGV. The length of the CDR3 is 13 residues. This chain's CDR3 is CASSPREGYGYTF. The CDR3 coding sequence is TGTGCCAGCAGTCCGAGGGAGGGCTATGGCTACACCTTC.

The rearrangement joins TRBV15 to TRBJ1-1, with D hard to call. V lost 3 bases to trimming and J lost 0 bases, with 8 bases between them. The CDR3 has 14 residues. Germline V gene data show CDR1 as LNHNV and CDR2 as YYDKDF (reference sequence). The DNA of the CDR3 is TGTGCCACCAGCAGTGGGCACCTGAACACTGAAGCTTTCTTT. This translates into CATSSGHLNTEAFF.